This T cell receptor (beta chain) is from a study of CD8+ T cells in alopecia areata. Findings and caveats of the study: An increase in clonality over normal scalp was evident in lesional scalp, especially alopecia totalis/universalis. Clarity of TCR sharing across patients fell short of that in mice, possibly HLA-related.

The germline V gene encodes CDR1 SGHTA and CDR2 FQGNSA. The CDR3 loop spans 16 amino acids. V was clipped by 0 bases and J by 6 bases; unmatched bases: 5. The treatment is: oral pan-JAK inhibitor, 5-10 mg twice daily. Alopecia areata patients had lesional scalp punch biopsies and peripheral blood taken from them. This clone was recorded a few times. No antigen is known for it. RNA was extracted and reverse transcribed into cDNA as the sequencing template. The table came from immunoSEQ multiplex PCR; TCRdb's copy has only in-frame clones and leaves some out. The sample yields approximately 280,000 clones, 55% to 75% seen once.

The input for sequencing was CD4+ T cells sorted from blood, taken at week 24, from a patient treated with tofacitinib. This TCR derives from a human donor with alopecia areata. The rearrangement links TRBV7-2 to TRBJ2-7; 13 bases agree with TRBD2. CDR3 bases: TGTGCCAGCAGCTTAGCAGTGGGACTAGCGGGGTCCGAGCAGTACTTC. It yields the protein CASSLAVGLAGSEQYF.